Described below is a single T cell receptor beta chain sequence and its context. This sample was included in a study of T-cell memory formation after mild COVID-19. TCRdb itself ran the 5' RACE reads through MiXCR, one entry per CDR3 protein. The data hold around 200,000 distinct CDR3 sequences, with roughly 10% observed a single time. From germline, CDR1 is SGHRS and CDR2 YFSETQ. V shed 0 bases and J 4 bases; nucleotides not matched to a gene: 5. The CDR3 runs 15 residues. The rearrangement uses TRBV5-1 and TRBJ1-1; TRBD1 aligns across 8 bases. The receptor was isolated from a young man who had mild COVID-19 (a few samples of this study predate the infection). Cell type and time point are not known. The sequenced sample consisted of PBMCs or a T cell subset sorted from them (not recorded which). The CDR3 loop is CASSLGTGSGTEAFF. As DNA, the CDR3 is TGCGCCAGCAGCTTGGGGACAGGGTCTGGCACTGAAGCTTTCTTT.